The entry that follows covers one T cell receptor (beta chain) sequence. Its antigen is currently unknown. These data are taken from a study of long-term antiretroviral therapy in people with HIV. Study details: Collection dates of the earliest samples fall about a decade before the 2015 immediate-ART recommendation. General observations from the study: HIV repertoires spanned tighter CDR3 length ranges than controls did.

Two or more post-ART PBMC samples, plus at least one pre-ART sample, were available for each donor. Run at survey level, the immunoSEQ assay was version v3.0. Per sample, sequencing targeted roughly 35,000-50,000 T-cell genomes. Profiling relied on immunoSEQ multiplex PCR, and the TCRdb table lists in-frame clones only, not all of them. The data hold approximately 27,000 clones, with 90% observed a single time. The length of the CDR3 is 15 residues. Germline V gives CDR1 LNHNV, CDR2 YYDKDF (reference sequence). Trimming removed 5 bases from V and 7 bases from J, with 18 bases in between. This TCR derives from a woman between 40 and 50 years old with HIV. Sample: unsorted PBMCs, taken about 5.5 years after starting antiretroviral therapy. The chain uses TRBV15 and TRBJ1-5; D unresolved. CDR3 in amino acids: CATSGYSGNAQPQHF. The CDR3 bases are TGTGCCACCAGCGGATACTCCGGGAACGCCCAGCCCCAGCATTTT.